This T cell receptor (delta chain) was retrieved from a study of γδ T cells in repeated Plasmodium falciparum infection. At the level of the study: Age- and gender-matched Australian children served as comparison for malaria-exposed Malian children. Donors had four controlled P. falciparum NF54 infections over roughly 640 days.

As for this clone: Its target is not known. This DNA translates differently at residue 16 from the TCRdb protein, which is that of a much larger clone; a read error is likely, and the protein shown is the DNA's own translation.

General study points: Compared with Australian children, Malian Vdelta2-negative repertoires seemed more clonal, less diverse, less shared. Vgamma9/Vdelta2+ repertoires stayed stably polyclonal over time and infection.

The germline gives CDR1 TSWWSYY, CDR2 QGS. The CDR3 has 20 amino acids. Bulk repertoires came from Vgamma9/Vdelta2+ or Vdelta2-negative gammadelta T cells flow-sorted from PBMC. TCRdb re-processed the multiplex PCR reads via CATT. The sample lists about 51,000 delta-chain clones, roughly 1.9% occurring once. V usage is TRDV1 and J usage is TRDJ1, with 10 bases matching TRDD3. The J gene was missing in TCRdb and was found by matching the end of the DNA to germline. This receptor was identified in a pool of human donors (malaria-infected and uninfected, not separated). Material: gamma-delta T cells from blood. The CDR3 bases are TGTGCTCTTGGGGAGGTCCTCCTACAACTGGGGGATTGGAACACCGGTAAACTCATCTTT. The encoded protein is CALGEVLLQLGDWNTGKLIF.